These 26 T cell receptor beta chains came from one sample sequenced in a study of blood T cell repertoires in COVID-19. Profiled with immunoSEQ multiplex PCR; TCRdb holds only in-frame clones, not every one. There are under 85,000 clones in the sample; around 80% occur only once, and about a sixth lies in the top ten. Material for sequencing was peripheral blood. All receptors come from an older man with acute or convalescent COVID-19.

A word on this clone: Additional DNA sequences in this sample encode the identical CDR3. V is TRBV5-1 and J is TRBJ2-1; D gene uncertain. CDR3 length: 15 residues. Trimming stripped 0 bases from V and 0 bases from J, with 7 bases between. The germline V gene encodes CDR1 SGHRS and CDR2 YFSETQ. CDR3 nucleotides: TGCGCCAGCAGCTTGGGGTCGAGCTCCTACAATGAGCAGTTCTTC. The encoded protein is CASSLGSSSYNEQFF.

The chain uses TRBV15 and TRBJ2-7; TRBD1 aligns across 9 bases. Germline V lookup: CDR1 LNHNV, CDR2 YYDKDF (reference sequence). V lost 3 bases, J lost 6 bases, and 6 bases stayed unmatched. The CDR3 totals 14 residues. CDR3 nucleotide sequence: TGTGCCACCAGCAGCTCCGGGACAGGGACCGAGCAGTACTTC. It is translated as CATSSSGTGTEQYF.

The V gene is TRBV24-1, the J gene TRBJ1-2, with D perhaps TRBD1 (5 bases). CDR1 is KGHDR and CDR2 is SFDVKD in the germline V gene. The CDR3 contains 13 residues. The germline V and J ends were trimmed by 2 bases and 4 bases, with 7 bases remaining between them. The CDR3 DNA reads TGTGCCACCAGTGATTCGGGGGGCTATGGCTACACCTTC. It codes for CATSDSGGYGYTF.

Of note for this clone: An end of the junction does not agree with germline; a read error may underlie this. V and J are TRBV18 and TRBJ1-4; possible D gene TRBD1, 6 bases. This CDR3 spans 14 amino acids. Germline V CDR1 and CDR2: KGHSH, LQKENI. CDR3 in amino acids: CASRTGTTNEKLFF. DNA of the CDR3: TGTGCCAGCCGAACCGGGACAACAAATGAAAAACTGTTTTTT. Full variable domain (missing parts from reference TRBV18 and TRBJ1-4): NAGVMQNPRHLVRRRGQEARLRCSPMKGHSHVYWYRQLPEEGLKFMVYLQKENIIDESGMPKERFSAEFPKEGPSILRIQQVVRGDSAAYFCASRTGTTNEKLFFGSGTQLSVL.

The chain is built from TRBV5-1 and TRBJ2-7, with D possibly TRBD1 on 6 matching bases. This CDR3 comprises 16 residues. The germline gives CDR1 SGHRS, CDR2 YFSETQ. V was pared by 3 bases and J by 5 bases, with 21 bases between. The CDR3 reads CASSWGSARGINEQYF. The CDR3 nucleotides are TGCGCCAGCAGCTGGGGTAGTGCCAGGGGAATAAACGAGCAGTACTTC.

The J gene is TRBJ2-1, the V gene TRBV11-2; 12 bases fit TRBD2. The CDR3 has 16 residues. The germline CDR1 and CDR2 sequences are SGHAT and FQNNGV. V lost 4 bases and J lost 6; bases outside the gene matches: 7. The DNA for the CDR3 is TGTGCCAGCAGCTCCCTTATGACTAGCGGGAGCAATGAGCAGTTCTTC. Translated, it gives CASSSLMTSGSNEQFF.

The rearrangement links TRBV7-2 to TRBJ2-2; tentatively, D is TRBD2 (5 bases). CDR1 SGHTA and CDR2 FQGNSA come from the germline V gene. CDR3 size: 15 residues. Trimming stripped 6 bases from V and 1 base from J, with 12 bases between. This CDR3 is CASRSSRGNTGELFF. CDR3 nucleotides: TGTGCCAGCAGATCATCCCGGGGGAACACCGGGGAGCTGTTTTTT.

The chain links TRBV11-1 to TRBJ1-2, with unresolved D. The length of the CDR3 is 14 residues. Deletions cut 3 bases from V and 4 bases from J, with 12 bases between. Looked up from germline, CDR1 is SGHAT and CDR2 is FQDESV (reference sequence). The CDR3 region is CASSFGMFLYGYTF. The DNA of the CDR3 is TGTGCCAGCAGCTTCGGTATGTTTCTCTATGGCTACACCTTC.

This clone was seen only once. The gene calls are TRBV29-1 and TRBJ2-2; 9 nucleotides line up with TRBD2. The ends lost 7 bases at V and 7 bases at J; junction bases unmatched: 4. CDR3 length: 12 residues. CDR1 SQVTM and CDR2 ANQGSEA come from the germline V gene. CDR3 region: CSGGLASGELFF. Here the CDR3 DNA reads TGCAGCGGGGGACTAGCCAGCGGGGAGCTGTTTTTT.

The chain couples TRBV9 to TRBJ2-5; the D is unclear. The CDR3 runs 13 residues. V lost 0 bases to trimming and J lost 2 bases, with 5 bases between them. Germline lookup yields CDR1 SGDLS and CDR2 YYNGEE. This CDR3 reads CASSVGAQETQYF. The CDR3 nucleotides read TGTGCCAGCAGCGTAGGCGCACAAGAGACCCAGTACTTC. The variable domain in full, completed from reference TRBV9 and TRBJ2-5, reads DSGVTQTPKHLITATGQRVTLRCSPRSGDLSVYWYQQSLDQGLQFLIQYYNGEERAKGNILERFSAQQFPDLHSELNLSSLELGDSALYFCASSVGAQETQYFGPGTRLLVL.

The chain carries TRBV7-3 and TRBJ2-7; 7 bases align to TRBD2. The germline V gene has CDR1 SGHTA and CDR2 FQGTGA. The J segment lost 2 bases and the V segment lost 3 bases, leaving 4 bases of the junction unmatched. This CDR3 contains 14 residues. This CDR3 is CASSLGGRAYEQYF. CDR3 coding DNA: TGTGCCAGCAGCTTGGGCGGGAGAGCCTACGAGCAGTACTTC.

This clone has only one observation. V is TRBV5-1 and J is TRBJ1-2, with D perhaps matching TRBD1 (6 bases). The germline V gene encodes CDR1 SGHRS and CDR2 YFSETQ. The V gene lost 4 bases and the J gene lost 7 bases, with 17 bases spanning the gap. The CDR3 is 14 residues long. The CDR3 here is CASSSQTGVGGYTF. The CDR3 DNA follows: TGCGCCAGCAGCAGTCAGACAGGAGTAGGTGGCTACACCTTC.

V and J are TRBV11-3 and TRBJ2-7; 7 bases line up with TRBD2. J gave up 4 bases and V 2 bases, and 8 bases lay outside the gene matches. The CDR3 runs to 15 residues. CDR1 and CDR2 (germline): SGHNT, YENEEA. DNA for the CDR3: TGTGCCAGCAGCTTACGGAGCGGGGATACTTACGAGCAGTACTTC. This codes for CASSLRSGDTYEQYF.

This clone showed up just once. The chain has TRBV18 and TRBJ2-5, with 8 bases lining up with TRBD2. CDR1 and CDR2 (germline): KGHSH, LQKENI. The V segment lost 6 bases and the J segment 6 bases; nucleotides outside the gene matches: 6. The CDR3 consists of 13 residues. Here the CDR3 reads CASSKLAEKTQYF. In DNA, the CDR3 is TGTGCCAGCTCTAAACTAGCGGAAAAGACCCAGTACTTC.

V gene TRBV3-1 (or the pseudogene TRBV3-2) combines with J gene TRBJ2-5; the match to TRBD2 covers 7 bases. Germline lookup yields CDR1 LGHDT and CDR2 YNNKEL (reference sequence). CDR3 size: 13 residues. Trimming took 3 bases from V and 7 from J; bases not matched to a gene: 5. CDR3 bases: TGTGCCAGCAGCCATCCCCCGGGGGGGACCCAGTACTTC. Translated: CASSHPPGGTQYF.

This chain links TRBV7-3 with TRBJ2-1; the match to TRBD2 covers 11 bases. V lost 5 bases, J lost 8 bases, and 11 bases stayed unmatched. Germline CDR1 reads SGHTA; CDR2 reads FQGTGA. The CDR3 totals 16 residues. CDR3 sequence reads: CASSTKVSGRADEQFF. The CDR3 bases are TGTGCCAGCAGCACTAAAGTTAGCGGGAGGGCCGATGAGCAGTTCTTC.

The J gene is TRBJ1-1, the V gene TRBV5-1; 11 bases map to TRBD1. CDR3 length equals 17 residues. The junction had 9 bases not matched to a gene; V was cut back by 2 bases and J by 3 bases. CDR1 is SGHRS and CDR2 is YFSETQ in the germline V gene. The CDR3 here is CASSFSGQGAGDTEAFF. The DNA for the CDR3 is TGCGCCAGCAGCTTCTCCGGACAGGGGGCGGGGGACACTGAAGCTTTCTTT.

This chain joins TRBV19 and TRBJ2-6; D remains ambiguous. The CDR3 contains 16 residues. Trimming removed 7 bases at V and 2 bases at J, with 15 bases between. Germline lookup yields CDR1 LNHDA and CDR2 SQIVND (reference sequence). The CDR3 is CASTLPLSAGANVLTF. The CDR3 DNA is TGTGCCAGTACCCTCCCCCTTTCCGCTGGGGCCAACGTCCTGACTTTC.

This rearrangement joins TRBV28 to TRBJ2-7; a weak D match, TRBD2 (6 bases). Germline V gene data show CDR1 as MDHEN and CDR2 as SYDVKM. The germline V and J ends were trimmed by 4 bases and 2 bases, with 18 bases remaining between them. This CDR3 comprises 16 residues. CDR3 sequence: CASSSTPWGDTYEQYF. The CDR3 DNA reads TGTGCCAGCAGTTCAACCCCCTGGGGGGATACCTACGAGCAGTACTTC.

The chain links TRBV18 to TRBJ2-2, with 7 bases identical to TRBD2. Losses at the gene ends were 4 bases for V and 2 bases for J; bases not matched to a gene: 7. CDR1 is KGHSH and CDR2 is LQKENI in the germline V gene. This CDR3 has 16 amino acids. CDR3 amino acids: CASSRGGSGNTGELFF. The CDR3 bases are TGTGCCAGCTCACGAGGCGGGAGCGGCAACACCGGGGAGCTGTTTTTT.

The chain couples TRBV7-6 to TRBJ2-2; the D gene is possibly TRBD2 (7 bases). This CDR3 is 16 amino acids long. Trimming stripped 1 base from V and 6 bases from J, with 15 bases between. The germline CDR1 and CDR2 sequences are SGHVS and FNYEAQ. CDR3 DNA sequence: TGTGCCAGCAGCTTAGAAGGGGGGGCCTTCTCCGGGGAGCTGTTTTTT. Its protein is CASSLEGGAFSGELFF.

The rearrangement links TRBV6-5 to TRBJ2-5, with 7 bases aligning to TRBD2. With V trimmed by 4 bases and J by 5 bases, 7 bases remained unmatched. CDR3 size: 14 residues. Germline V CDR1 and CDR2: MNHEY, SVGAGI. In nucleotides, the CDR3 is TGTGCCAGCAGTTCCCTTGGGGGAGGGGAGACCCAGTACTTC. It encodes CASSSLGGGETQYF.

The chain links TRBV12-5 to TRBJ2-1, with a tentative D call TRBD2 (6 bases). The CDR3 consists of 16 residues. CDR1 is LGHNT and CDR2 is FRNRAP in the germline V gene. Trimming stripped 0 bases from V and 6 bases from J, with 15 bases between. The CDR3 loop is CASGLVLSGQGNEQFF. The CDR3 region has the DNA TGTGCTAGTGGTTTGGTACTGAGCGGGCAGGGCAATGAGCAGTTCTTC.

The J gene is TRBJ2-2, the V gene TRBV6-5; 11 positions match TRBD2. J lost 8 bases, V lost 4 bases, and 3 bases had no gene match. This CDR3 is 14 amino acids long. Germline values: CDR1 MNHEY, CDR2 SVGAGI. The CDR3 loop reads CASSLAGGTGELFF. CDR3 coding DNA: TGTGCCAGCAGTTTAGCGGGAGGGACTGGGGAGCTGTTTTTT.

This chain uses TRBV2 with TRBJ2-3; 9 positions agree with TRBD1. Per germline, CDR1 SNHLY and CDR2 FYNNEI. This CDR3 contains 16 residues. The junction had 13 bases not matched to a gene; V was cut back by 6 bases and J by 6 bases. CDR3 loop: CASRTGTGLNLDTQYF. DNA of the CDR3: TGTGCCAGCAGGACCGGGACAGGGCTTAACTTGGATACGCAGTATTTT.

The chain carries TRBV11-2 and TRBJ2-5, with D perhaps TRBD1 (6 bases). This CDR3 comprises 15 residues. Trimming pared 1 base from V and 2 bases from J, leaving 11 bases between. CDR1 is SGHAT and CDR2 is FQNNGV in the germline V gene. For the CDR3, the DNA is TGTGCCAGCAGCTTAGGAGGGGGAAGACAAGAGACCCAGTACTTC. Its translation: CASSLGGGRQETQYF.